Presented here are 26 T cell receptor beta chains from one specimen sequenced in a study of identifying expanded T cells in peripheral blood. Profiled with immunoSEQ multiplex PCR; TCRdb holds only in-frame clones, not every one. Among roughly 100,000 clones listed, approximately 90% were seen once. Specimen: blood. These receptors were obtained from a person aged 18 to 69 in good health.

The genes are TRBV7-8 and TRBJ1-4; 8 positions agree with TRBD1. This CDR3 has 12 amino acids. The ends lost 5 bases at V and 13 bases at J; junction bases unmatched: 6. Germline lookup yields CDR1 SGHVS and CDR2 FQNEAQ. The CDR3 protein is CASSHTGGSLFF. The DNA for the CDR3 is TGTGCCAGCAGCCACACAGGGGGGTCACTGTTTTTT.

This chain connects TRBV19 to TRBJ2-1, with a possible D match to TRBD2 (6 bases). CDR1 LNHDA and CDR2 SQIVND come from the germline V gene (reference sequence). The CDR3 is made up of 14 amino acids. The V and J ends lost 3 bases and 4 bases respectively, with 10 bases between them. This CDR3 reads CASSILASYNEQFF. In DNA form, the CDR3 reads TGTGCCAGTAGTATCCTAGCGTCATACAATGAGCAGTTCTTC.

The chain joins TRBV7-6 to TRBJ1-3; weak D call: TRBD1 (5 bases). The CDR3 sequence is 17 residues long. CDR1 is SGHVS and CDR2 is FNYEAQ in the germline V gene. The germline V and J ends were trimmed by 1 base and 0 bases, with 13 bases remaining between them. CDR3 in DNA: TGTGCCAGCAGCTTAGTTTTGGGGGTCGACTCTGGAAACACCATATATTTT. It codes for CASSLVLGVDSGNTIYF.

The CDR3 DNA is TGTGCCAGCAGCGGGGACACAGGGGGTCGGGACTTCTACGAGCAGTACTTC. Protein: CASSGDTGGRDFYEQYF. The chain combines TRBV7-9 with TRBJ2-7, with TRBD1 identical over 8 bases. Trimming cost V 5 bases and J 3 bases; bases outside gene matches: 15. CDR1 and CDR2 from the germline V gene are SEHNR and FQNEAQ (reference sequence). The CDR3 is made up of 17 amino acids.

V gene TRBV11-2 combines with J gene TRBJ2-1; possibly TRBD2 for D (7 bases). The V end was cut by 4 bases, the J end by 6 bases, with 16 bases between. The germline gives CDR1 SGHAT, CDR2 FQNNGV. This CDR3 is 15 amino acids long. The chain's CDR3 is CASSYAGASLNEQFF. The CDR3 DNA sequence: TGTGCCAGCAGCTACGCGGGGGCCTCCCTCAATGAGCAGTTCTTC.

The rearrangement joins TRBV7-2 to TRBJ2-5; no reliable D call. The CDR3 totals 13 residues. Germline V gene lookup returns CDR1 SGHTA and CDR2 FQGNSA. V dropped 1 base and J dropped 1 base, with 4 bases sitting between them. Written as DNA, the CDR3 is TGTGCCAGCAGCTTAGAGGGCCAAGAGACCCAGTACTTC. Translated: CASSLEGQETQYF.

The chain links TRBV28 to TRBJ1-6; D remains unclear. Trimming shortened V by 6 bases and J by 0 bases, and 15 bases separated the two germline ends. This CDR3 comprises 17 residues. CDR1 and CDR2 from the germline V gene are MDHEN and SYDVKM. DNA for the CDR3: TGTGCCAGCAGCCCCCTTTTCCCGAGCTCCTATAATTCACCCCTCCACTTT. Translating it yields CASSPLFPSSYNSPLHF.

V is TRBV6-1 and J is TRBJ2-7, with unresolved D. V was pared by 10 bases and J by 2 bases, with 21 bases between. This CDR3 is built from 15 residues. Germline CDR1 MNHNS, CDR2 SASEGT. The CDR3 here is CATAAASQGPYEQYF. In nucleotides, the CDR3 is TGTGCCACCGCAGCTGCAAGTCAAGGGCCCTACGAGCAGTACTTC.

This clone was observed a single time. The chain combines TRBV28 with TRBJ2-7, with 7 bases aligning to TRBD1. Looked up from germline, CDR1 is MDHEN and CDR2 is SYDVKM. The CDR3 has 15 residues. After removal of 5 bases from V and 0 bases from J, the junction contained 7 bases not matched to a gene. The CDR3 here is CASSGGRGYSYEQYF. CDR3 DNA sequence: TGTGCCAGCAGTGGCGGCAGGGGGTACTCCTACGAGCAGTACTTC.

The genes are TRBV4-1 and TRBJ1-4; 9 nucleotides match TRBD1. The CDR3 is 17 residues long. With V trimmed by 0 bases and J by 11 bases, 13 bases remained unmatched. CDR1 is MGHRA and CDR2 is YSYEKL in the germline V gene. CDR3 sequence reads: CASSQDSGTGNNGKLFF. The CDR3 DNA reads TGCGCCAGCAGCCAAGATAGCGGGACAGGGAATAATGGTAAACTGTTTTTT.

The chain combines TRBV4-1 with TRBJ1-1, with D uncertain. The ends were cut back, 7 bases at V and 5 bases at J, with 17 bases in the middle. CDR1 and CDR2 from the germline V gene are MGHRA and YSYEKL. The CDR3 has 14 amino acids. In DNA, the CDR3 is TGCGCCAGCACCACCTTCGGGCTAAGGACTGAAGCTTTCTTT. Protein product: CASTTFGLRTEAFF.

The genes are TRBV19 and TRBJ1-4; D gene unclear. Per germline, CDR1 LNHDA and CDR2 SQIVND (reference sequence). V lost 5 bases, J lost 5 bases, and 9 bases lay in between. CDR3 length: 13 residues. CDR3 amino acids: CASSPQGNEKLFF. The CDR3 nucleotides are TGTGCCAGTAGTCCTCAAGGAAATGAAAAACTGTTTTTT.

This clone was observed a single time. The J gene is TRBJ2-3, the V gene TRBV11-2; 9 nucleotides match TRBD2. The CDR3 spans 16 residues. Germline V gene lookup returns CDR1 SGHAT and CDR2 FQNNGV. J was trimmed by 0 bases and V by 1 base; bases with no gene match: 2. The CDR3: CASSLGTSESTDTQYF. CDR3 coding DNA: TGTGCCAGCAGCTTAGGGACTAGCGAGAGCACAGATACGCAGTATTTT.

The sample holds a few counts of this clone. The chain recombines TRBV7-7 with TRBJ2-3; D not resolved. Looked up from germline, CDR1 is SSHAT and CDR2 is FNYEAQ (reference sequence). The CDR3 consists of 14 residues. Trimming took 5 bases from V and 0 from J, leaving 9 bases between them. The CDR3 DNA reads as TGTGCCAGCAGCCCGACATACAGCACAGATACGCAGTATTTT. Encoded protein: CASSPTYSTDTQYF.

V is TRBV11-2 and J is TRBJ1-5; no clear D gene. Trimming removed 1 base from V and 4 bases from J, with 8 bases in between. There are 14 residues in the CDR3. The germline V gene encodes CDR1 SGHAT and CDR2 FQNNGV. CDR3: CASSLGTPNQPQHF. CDR3 nucleotide sequence: TGTGCCAGCAGCTTAGGAACCCCGAATCAGCCCCAGCATTTT.

The sample holds one count of this clone. V gene TRBV4-3 combines with J gene TRBJ2-7; D remains unclear. V was cut by 1 base and J by 3 bases, with 13 bases left in between. CDR1 and CDR2 (germline): LGHNA, YSLEER. The CDR3 is 15 amino acids. The CDR3 spells CASSQAFPGSYEQYF. CDR3 DNA: TGCGCCAGCAGCCAAGCGTTTCCAGGAAGCTACGAGCAGTACTTC.

J is TRBJ1-5 and V is TRBV6-1; D gene unclear. The CDR3 runs to 12 residues. The V end lost 7 bases, the J end lost 7 bases, and 11 bases lay between the germline ends. CDR1 is MNHNS, CDR2 SASEGT, per germline. The CDR3 spells CASKSGLQPQHF. As DNA, the CDR3 is TGTGCCAGCAAGTCTGGGTTACAGCCCCAGCATTTT.

The chain recombines TRBV10-3 with TRBJ2-2; no reliable D call. Germline CDR1 ENHRY, CDR2 SYGVKD. V was pared by 6 bases and J by 6 bases, with 8 bases between. This CDR3 spans 12 amino acids. The CDR3 reads CAISSPSGELFF. CDR3 nucleotide sequence: TGTGCCATCAGCTCCCCTTCCGGGGAGCTGTTTTTT.

The chain has TRBV2 and TRBJ1-2, with TRBD1 as a possible D gene (5 bases). Germline CDR1 SNHLY, CDR2 FYNNEI. Trimming took 3 bases from V and 5 from J, leaving 13 bases between them. This CDR3 contains 14 residues. The CDR3 reads CASSEGEMWYGYTF. In DNA form, the CDR3 reads TGTGCCAGCAGTGAGGGGGAAATGTGGTATGGCTACACCTTC.

The V call is TRBV4-2, the J call TRBJ1-4; TRBD1 might be the D (5 bases). Trimming stripped 3 bases from V and 7 bases from J, with 21 bases between. The CDR3 totals 17 residues. From germline, CDR1 is LGHNA and CDR2 YNFKEQ. DNA of the CDR3: TGTGCCAGCAGCCAGAATACCGGGGCCAGAAAAGGTGAAAAACTGTTTTTT. As protein: CASSQNTGARKGEKLFF.

This clone was observed a handful of times. The chain has TRBV7-2 and TRBJ2-1; 7 bases are shared with TRBD2. Germline CDR1 reads SGHTA; CDR2 reads FQGNSA. The CDR3 contains 17 residues. V shed 6 bases, J shed 7 bases, and the junction held 18 bases outside the gene matches. CDR3 DNA sequence: TGTGCCAGCAGTACCCTGCGGTTTTTTCCCGGGGGGAATGAGCAGTTCTTC. It codes for CASSTLRFFPGGNEQFF.

This clone occurred once. The rearrangement joins TRBV5-8 to TRBJ1-2; D is ambiguous. The CDR3 length is 13 residues. V shed 0 bases and J shed 7 bases, with 10 bases lying between them. The germline CDR1 and CDR2 sequences are SGHTS and YDEGEE. The CDR3 spells CASSLGRTRGYTF. CDR3 coding DNA: TGTGCCAGCAGCTTGGGCAGGACCCGTGGCTACACCTTC.

The J gene is TRBJ2-5, the V gene TRBV7-2; the D gene is possibly TRBD1 (5 bases). The CDR3 sequence is 13 residues long. V gave up 6 bases and J gave up 3 bases, with 11 bases separating them. The V gene's germline CDR1 is SGHTA and CDR2 FQGNSA. The CDR3 DNA is TGTGCCAGCAGAGGGGCGATCAAAGAGACCCAGTACTTC. This gives the protein CASRGAIKETQYF.

The chain is built from TRBV19 and TRBJ2-7; D gene unclear. The CDR3 is 13 residues long. V lost 3 bases, J lost 0 bases, and 6 bases lay in between. The germline V gene encodes CDR1 LNHDA and CDR2 SQIVND (reference sequence). The CDR3 region has the DNA TGTGCCAGTAGTATTGATGGCTCCTACGAGCAGTACTTC. Its translation: CASSIDGSYEQYF.

The chain's CDR3 is CASSYGTPYGYTF. The CDR3 coding sequence is TGTGCCAGCAGTTATGGGACTCCCTATGGCTACACCTTC. The chain has TRBV6-5 and TRBJ1-2, with D possibly TRBD1 on 5 matching bases. Trimming pared 3 bases from V and 4 bases from J, leaving 9 bases between. The CDR3 has 13 amino acids. The V gene's germline CDR1 is MNHEY and CDR2 SVGAGI.

This clone was observed a handful of times. Other DNA sequences in the same sample also yield this CDR3. The CDR3 sequence: CASSLTSSSYEQYF. The CDR3 DNA reads as TGTGCCAGCAGCCTCACCTCGAGCTCCTACGAGCAGTACTTC. The chain joins TRBV7-2 to TRBJ2-7; D is unresolved. Per germline, CDR1 SGHTA and CDR2 FQGNSA. This CDR3 is built from 14 residues. With 5 bases removed from V and 0 bases from J, the gap between germline ends came to 11 bases.